Listed here are 5 T cell receptor beta chains from one sample, sequenced in a study of blood T cell repertoires in COVID-19. Sequencing used immunoSEQ multiplex PCR; TCRdb keeps in-frame clones, though not all of them. The sample includes 140,000 to 150,000 clones, approximately 82% of them seen just once. The specimen was peripheral blood. The source is a man aged 60-69 years with active or convalescent COVID-19.

Note on this clone: Germline is not matched at one junction end, which may reflect a read error. CDR3 protein: CASNYPLRGGETQYF. The CDR3 DNA follows: TGTGCCAGCAATTACCCGCTGAGGGGAGGAGAGACCCAGTACTTC. J is TRBJ2-5 and V is TRBV6-2 or TRBV6-3, with D maybe TRBD2 (6 bases). Germline values: CDR1 MNHEY, CDR2 SVGEGT. The CDR3 loop spans 15 amino acids.

The CDR3 coding sequence is TGTGCCAGCAGTTTAGGACAGGGGTTAGATGGCTACACCTTC. Encoded protein: CASSLGQGLDGYTF. The chain employs TRBV28 and TRBJ1-2; 9 positions agree with TRBD1. The V and J ends lost 2 bases and 6 bases, in that order; junction bases with no gene match: 4. Germline lookup yields CDR1 MDHEN and CDR2 SYDVKM. CDR3 length: 14 residues.

This chain joins TRBV6-6 and TRBJ1-5; 7 bases agree with TRBD1. The CDR3 runs to 15 residues. After removal of 6 bases from V and 3 bases from J, the junction contained 8 bases not matched to a gene. CDR1 and CDR2 from the germline V gene are MNHNY and SVGAGI (reference sequence). The CDR3 loop is CASSPMTGYNQPQHF. CDR3 DNA sequence: TGTGCCAGCAGCCCTATGACAGGGTACAATCAGCCCCAGCATTTT.

J is TRBJ1-3 and V is TRBV6-5; the D is unclear. CDR3 length equals 15 residues. Looked up from germline, CDR1 is MNHEY and CDR2 is SVGAGI. With 6 bases removed from V and 0 bases from J, the gap between germline ends came to 12 bases. The CDR3, as DNA: TGTGCCAGCAGCCGCACACCCACCTCTGGAAACACCATATATTTT. This codes for CASSRTPTSGNTIYF.

This clone was seen a handful of times. The gene calls are TRBV6-9 and TRBJ1-2, with unresolved D. The CDR3 has 13 amino acids. Germline CDR1 is MNHGY and CDR2 is SVAAGI. The V end lost 2 bases, the J end lost 0 bases, and 4 bases lay between the germline ends. The CDR3 nucleotides are TGTGCCAGCAGTTATACAGCTAACTATGGCTACACCTTC. Protein product: CASSYTANYGYTF.